The rows below give T cell receptor beta chains drawn from one sample of a study of resident and recirculating memory T cells in vitiligo. Produced via immunoSEQ multiplex PCR; TCRdb's table is partial and in-frame only. This repertoire shows about 45,000 clones, 80% to 95% found once; its top ten account for roughly 4.3%. The sample consisted of blood. The origin of the receptors is a male donor with vitiligo. Both conserved end residues are part of each CDR3. A D gene is named only where the DNA matches it firmly. Clone size is shown for a subset of rows, as once, few, many or a class of expanded clone.

CDR3 DNA: TGTGCCAGCAGTGATTGGACTAGCGGGGGATCTGAGCAGTTCTTC
CDR3 protein: CASSDWTSGGSEQFF
J gene: TRBJ2-1
V gene: TRBV25-1
D gene: TRBD2
clone size: .

CDR3 DNA: TGTGCCAGCAGCTACTACAGGGCGACCTACGAGCAGTACTTC
CDR3 protein: CASSYYRATYEQYF
J gene: TRBJ2-7
V gene: TRBV5-4
D gene: .
clone size: .

CDR3 DNA: TGTGCCAGCAGGGCAGGGGCTCTCCAGGATACGCAGTATTTT
CDR3 protein: CASRAGALQDTQYF
J gene: TRBJ2-3
V gene: TRBV6-1
D gene: .
clone size: .

CDR3 DNA: TGCGCCAGCAGCCAAGAAATCACGGACAGCTACGAGCAGTACTTC
CDR3 protein: CASSQEITDSYEQYF
J gene: TRBJ2-7
V gene: TRBV4-3
D gene: .
clone size: .

CDR3 DNA: TGTGCCAGCAGTTCCGCCTTCCGGGGCAATCAGCCCCAGCATTTT
CDR3 protein: CASSSAFRGNQPQHF
J gene: TRBJ1-5
V gene: TRBV28
D gene: .
clone size: .

CDR3 DNA: TGTGCCAGCAGCCAAGAACCGGGGCAGCCCCAGCATTTT
CDR3 protein: CASSQEPGQPQHF
J gene: TRBJ1-5
V gene: TRBV14
D gene: .
clone size: .

CDR3 DNA: TGTGCCAGCCAGCCGGGATCCTACAATGAGCAGTTCTTC
CDR3 protein: CASQPGSYNEQFF
J gene: TRBJ2-1
V gene: TRBV2
D gene: .
clone size: .

CDR3 DNA: TGTGCCAGCAGAATGGGGGGGGGCACCACAGATACGCAGTATTTT
CDR3 protein: CASRMGGGTTDTQYF
J gene: TRBJ2-3
V gene: TRBV7-9
D gene: .
clone size: .

CDR3 DNA: TGTGCCAGCAGCATATGGCCCCATATTAACTATGGCTACACCTTC
CDR3 protein: CASSIWPHINYGYTF
J gene: TRBJ1-2
V gene: TRBV2
D gene: .
clone size: .

CDR3 DNA: TGTGCCAGCAGCGTAGGGGGAGGACCCTACGAGCAGTACTTC
CDR3 protein: CASSVGGGPYEQYF
J gene: TRBJ2-7
V gene: TRBV9
D gene: .
clone size: .

CDR3 DNA: TGTGCCAGCTCACCGGGGGGAGGAACAGATACGCAGTATTTT
CDR3 protein: CASSPGGGTDTQYF
J gene: TRBJ2-3
V gene: TRBV18
D gene: .
clone size: .

CDR3 DNA: TGCAGCGCCCTTGACAGGGGAGGGACTGAAGCTTTCTTT
CDR3 protein: CSALDRGGTEAFF
J gene: TRBJ1-1
V gene: TRBV29-1
D gene: TRBD1
clone size: .

CDR3 DNA: TGTGCCAGCCGAAGGACAGAGAACACCGGGGAGCTGTTTTTT
CDR3 protein: CASRRTENTGELFF
J gene: TRBJ2-2
V gene: TRBV6-6
D gene: .
clone size: .

CDR3 DNA: TGTGCCAGCAGCCCAGGGACAGGGGGTAACTATGGCTACACCTTC
CDR3 protein: CASSPGTGGNYGYTF
J gene: TRBJ1-2
V gene: TRBV7-6
D gene: TRBD1
clone size: .

CDR3 DNA: TGTGCCAGCAGCTCCCGCCACGGGGGTTCCTATGGCTACACCTTC
CDR3 protein: CASSSRHGGSYGYTF
J gene: TRBJ1-2
V gene: TRBV9
D gene: .
clone size: .

CDR3 DNA: TGTGCCACCAGCGAGTGGACAGGGGGTATCTCACCCCTCCACTTT
CDR3 protein: CATSEWTGGISPLHF
J gene: TRBJ1-6
V gene: TRBV15
D gene: TRBD1
clone size: .

CDR3 DNA: TGCAGTGCTAGTACGGGGACCCAGTACTTC
CDR3 protein: CSASTGTQYF
J gene: TRBJ2-5
V gene: TRBV20-1
D gene: .
clone size: .

CDR3 DNA: TGCGCCAGCAGCTTGAACGGAGAACTTTACGAGCAGTACTTC
CDR3 protein: CASSLNGELYEQYF
J gene: TRBJ2-7
V gene: TRBV5-1
D gene: .
clone size: .

CDR3 DNA: TGTGCCAGCACGGGGGAGATAGACACTGAAGCTTTCTTT
CDR3 protein: CASTGEIDTEAFF
J gene: TRBJ1-1
V gene: TRBV2
D gene: .
clone size: .

CDR3 DNA: TGTGCCAGCAGCCCCATTCGACTGGATGGCTACACCTTC
CDR3 protein: CASSPIRLDGYTF
J gene: TRBJ1-2
V gene: TRBV11-1
D gene: .
clone size: .

CDR3 DNA: TGTGCCTGGAGGGACAGGGGGCTAGCCAAAAACATTCAGTACTTC
CDR3 protein: CAWRDRGLAKNIQYF
J gene: TRBJ2-4
V gene: TRBV30
D gene: TRBD1
clone size: once

CDR3 DNA: TGTGCCAGCAGCTTGGCCCGGGGGGTGAACACTGAAGCTTTCTTT
CDR3 protein: CASSLARGVNTEAFF
J gene: TRBJ1-1
V gene: TRBV5-4
D gene: .
clone size: .